This T cell receptor (beta chain) was found in a study of metastatic and nonmetastatic thyroid tumors. The V and J ends lost 8 bases and 4 bases, in that order; junction bases with no gene match: 7. Germline CDR1 and CDR2: DFQATT and SNEGSKA (reference sequence). The CDR3 runs 13 residues. MiXCR was used by TCRdb to re-call the PCR reads. The sample carries approximately 32,000 clones, 18% recorded once. This clone was found many times. Not a single patient had been given any form of treatment at any point before undergoing thyroid surgery. This TCR was recovered from a female donor with papillary thyroid cancer or a benign thyroid nodule (not recorded which). Some clones in this sample may be carry-over from other donors' samples. The chain combines TRBV20-1 with TRBJ2-3; the match to TRBD1 covers 9 bases. What was sequenced was blood. The CDR3, as DNA: TGCAGTCCAGACAGGGGGGGCGCAGATACGCAGTATTTT. The encoded protein is CSPDRGGADTQYF.